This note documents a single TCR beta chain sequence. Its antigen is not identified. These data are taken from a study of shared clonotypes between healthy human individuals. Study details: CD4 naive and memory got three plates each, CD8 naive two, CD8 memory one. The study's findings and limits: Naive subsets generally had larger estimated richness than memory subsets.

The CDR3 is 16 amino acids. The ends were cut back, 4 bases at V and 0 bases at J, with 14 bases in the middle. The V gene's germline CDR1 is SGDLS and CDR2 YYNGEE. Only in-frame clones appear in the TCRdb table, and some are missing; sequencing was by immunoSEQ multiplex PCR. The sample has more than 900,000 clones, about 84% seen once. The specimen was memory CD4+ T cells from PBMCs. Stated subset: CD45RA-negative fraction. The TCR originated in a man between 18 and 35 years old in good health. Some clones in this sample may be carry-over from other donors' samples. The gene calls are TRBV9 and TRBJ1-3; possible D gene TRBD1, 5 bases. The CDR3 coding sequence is TGTGCCAGCAGCCCCCACAGGCCGCGCTCTGGAAACACCATATATTTT. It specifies CASSPHRPRSGNTIYF.